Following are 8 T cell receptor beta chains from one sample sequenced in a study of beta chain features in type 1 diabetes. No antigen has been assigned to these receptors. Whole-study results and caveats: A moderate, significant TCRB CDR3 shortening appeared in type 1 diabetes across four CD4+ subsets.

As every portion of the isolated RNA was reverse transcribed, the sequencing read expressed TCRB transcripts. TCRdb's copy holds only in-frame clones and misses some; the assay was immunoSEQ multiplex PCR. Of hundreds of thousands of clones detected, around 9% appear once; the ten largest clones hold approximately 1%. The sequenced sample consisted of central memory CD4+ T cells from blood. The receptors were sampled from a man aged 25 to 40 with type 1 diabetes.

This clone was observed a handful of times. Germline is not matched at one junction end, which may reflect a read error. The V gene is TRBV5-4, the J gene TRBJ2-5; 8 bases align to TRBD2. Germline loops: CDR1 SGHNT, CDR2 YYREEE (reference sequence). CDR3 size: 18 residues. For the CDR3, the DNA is TGCGCCAGCAGCCAAGATTACGGGACTAGGACCCCCCTGGAGACCCAGTACTTC. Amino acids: CASSQDYGTRTPLETQYF.

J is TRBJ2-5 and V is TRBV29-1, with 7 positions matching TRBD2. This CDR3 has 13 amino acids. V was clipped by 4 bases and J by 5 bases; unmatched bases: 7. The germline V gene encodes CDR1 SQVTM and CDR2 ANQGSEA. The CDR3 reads CSVASGAGETQYF. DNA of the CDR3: TGCAGCGTTGCGAGCGGGGCCGGGGAGACCCAGTACTTC.

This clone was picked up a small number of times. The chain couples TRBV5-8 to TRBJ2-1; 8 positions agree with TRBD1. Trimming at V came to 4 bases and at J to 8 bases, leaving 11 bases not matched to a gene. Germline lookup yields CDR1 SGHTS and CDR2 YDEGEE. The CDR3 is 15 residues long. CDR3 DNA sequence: TGTGCCAGCAGCACTGGGACAGGATTACGGGATGAGCAGTTCTTC. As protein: CASSTGTGLRDEQFF. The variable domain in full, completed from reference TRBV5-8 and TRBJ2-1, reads EAGVTQSPTHLIKTRGQQATLRCSPISGHTSVYWYQQALGLGLQFLLWYDEGEERNRGNFPPRFSGRQFPNYSSELNVNALELEDSALYLCASSTGTGLRDEQFFGPGTRLTVL.

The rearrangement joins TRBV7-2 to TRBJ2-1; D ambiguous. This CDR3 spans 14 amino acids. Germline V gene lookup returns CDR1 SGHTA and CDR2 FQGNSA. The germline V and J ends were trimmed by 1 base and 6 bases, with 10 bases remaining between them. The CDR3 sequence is CASSLVGSVNEQFF. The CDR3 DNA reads TGTGCCAGCAGCTTAGTCGGCTCAGTCAATGAGCAGTTCTTC.

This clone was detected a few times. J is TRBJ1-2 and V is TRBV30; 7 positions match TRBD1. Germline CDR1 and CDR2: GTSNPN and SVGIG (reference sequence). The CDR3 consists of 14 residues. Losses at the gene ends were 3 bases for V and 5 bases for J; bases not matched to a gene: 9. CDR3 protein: CAWRDDRVYYGYTF. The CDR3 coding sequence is TGTGCCTGGAGGGACGACAGGGTTTATTATGGCTACACCTTC.

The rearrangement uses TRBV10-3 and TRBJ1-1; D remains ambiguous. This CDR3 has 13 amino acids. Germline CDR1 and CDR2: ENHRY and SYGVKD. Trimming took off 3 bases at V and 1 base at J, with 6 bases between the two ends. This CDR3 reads CAISDSTNTEAFF. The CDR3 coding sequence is TGTGCCATCAGTGATTCGACGAACACTGAAGCTTTCTTT.

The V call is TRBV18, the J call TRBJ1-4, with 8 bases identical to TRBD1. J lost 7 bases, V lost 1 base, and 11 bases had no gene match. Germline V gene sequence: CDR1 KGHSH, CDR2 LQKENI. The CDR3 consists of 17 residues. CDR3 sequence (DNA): TGTGCCAGCTCACCACGTCGGGCGACAGGGGCCGGTGAAAAACTGTTTTTT. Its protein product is CASSPRRATGAGEKLFF.

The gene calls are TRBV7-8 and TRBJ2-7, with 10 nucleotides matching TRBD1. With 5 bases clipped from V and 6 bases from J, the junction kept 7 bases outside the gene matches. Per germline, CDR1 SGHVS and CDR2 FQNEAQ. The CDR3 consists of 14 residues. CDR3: CASSLRDRGGEQYF. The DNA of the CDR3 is TGTGCCAGCAGCCTCCGGGACAGGGGAGGCGAGCAGTACTTC.